The 29 T cell receptor beta chains listed next were all sequenced from one sample in a study of CD8 T cells in Susac syndrome. When the RNA was reverse transcribed, random hexamers were used with an input of roughly 0.45 to 1 ug. TCRdb passed the immunoSEQ multiplex PCR reads through MiXCR, listing each CDR3 protein once. The sample includes 210,000 or so distinct CDR3 sequences, less than 95% of them seen just once. Sequencing was carried out using CD4+ T cells from PBMCs. These receptors came from a human donor with Susac syndrome.

This CDR3 is CASKGLAGTETQYF. The CDR3 DNA reads TGTGCCAGCAAGGGACTAGCGGGGACGGAGACCCAGTACTTC. The chain is built from TRBV27 and TRBJ2-5; 13 bases match TRBD2. CDR3 length: 14 amino acids. V trimming: 7 bases; J trimming: 5 bases; junction bases outside the gene matches: 4. Germline V CDR1 and CDR2: MNHEY, SMNVEV (reference sequence).

The chain employs TRBV30 and TRBJ2-5, with 7 bases lining up with TRBD2. Germline CDR1 GTSNPN, CDR2 SVGIG (reference sequence). The trim removed 0 bases at V and 2 bases at J, leaving 6 bases unmatched. There are 15 residues in the CDR3. The CDR3 reads CAWSVRAGPQETQYF. CDR3 sequence (DNA): TGTGCCTGGAGTGTACGAGCGGGGCCTCAAGAGACCCAGTACTTC.

The rearrangement links TRBV29-1 to TRBJ2-1, with D possibly TRBD2 on 6 matching bases. The length of the CDR3 is 14 residues. With 2 bases removed from V and 5 bases from J, the gap between germline ends came to 13 bases. Germline loops: CDR1 SQVTM, CDR2 ANQGSEA. CDR3 residues: CSVEPGATHNEQFF. In DNA form, the CDR3 reads TGCAGCGTTGAACCGGGAGCGACCCACAATGAGCAGTTCTTC.

V and J are TRBV5-1 and TRBJ1-2, with 7 bases aligning to TRBD1. J lost 3 bases, V lost 4 bases, and 3 bases had no gene match. Germline CDR1 is SGHRS and CDR2 is YFSETQ. The CDR3 is made up of 13 amino acids. The CDR3: CASSHDRDYGYTF. CDR3 sequence (DNA): TGCGCCAGCAGCCACGACAGGGACTATGGCTACACCTTC.

This chain connects TRBV10-2 to TRBJ1-6, with 7 positions matching TRBD1. V was pared by 6 bases and J by 7 bases, with 3 bases of the junction left unmatched. This CDR3 has 13 amino acids. The germline V gene encodes CDR1 WSHSY and CDR2 SAAADI. Here the CDR3 DNA reads TGCGCCAGCAGGCAGGGGGGGAATTCACCCCTCCACTTT. The encoded protein is CASRQGGNSPLHF.

This rearrangement joins TRBV4-2 to TRBJ1-2; D is undetermined. Germline V gene data show CDR1 as LGHNA and CDR2 as YNFKEQ. Trimming removed 1 base from V and 5 bases from J, with 20 bases in between. CDR3 size: 17 residues. CDR3 protein: CASSQVNQAKSPYGYTF. As DNA, the CDR3 is TGTGCCAGCAGCCAAGTTAACCAGGCTAAGAGTCCTTATGGCTACACCTTC.

The V and J genes are TRBV20-1 and TRBJ1-1, with D possibly matching TRBD1 (5 bases). V gave up 3 bases and J gave up 3 bases, with 11 bases separating them. Per germline, CDR1 DFQATT and CDR2 SNEGSKA (reference sequence). The CDR3 totals 13 residues. CDR3: CSASAGGDTEAFF. In nucleotides, the CDR3 is TGCAGTGCTAGTGCGGGAGGGGACACTGAAGCTTTCTTT.

The rearrangement joins TRBV11-2 to TRBJ1-1, with D possibly being TRBD1 (5 bases). Trimming took 2 bases from V and 1 from J, leaving 11 bases between them. Germline loops: CDR1 SGHAT, CDR2 FQNNGV. CDR3 length: 15 amino acids. CDR3 sequence reads: CASSLLGAGNTEAFF. In DNA form, the CDR3 reads TGTGCCAGCAGCTTACTCGGGGCAGGGAACACTGAAGCTTTCTTT.

The J gene is TRBJ1-1, the V gene TRBV7-8; D might be TRBD1 (5 bases). The CDR3 is 13 residues long. CDR1 and CDR2 from the germline V gene are SGHVS and FQNEAQ. Trimming removed 0 bases at V and 10 bases at J, with 12 bases between. In DNA form, the CDR3 reads TGTGCCAGCAGCTTAGCGGGACCGTTCGGAGCTTTCTTT. Its protein product is CASSLAGPFGAFF.

The chain links TRBV20-1 to TRBJ2-7; D may be TRBD2 (5 bases). Trimming removed 5 bases at V and 0 bases at J, with 20 bases between. Germline V gene data show CDR1 as DFQATT and CDR2 as SNEGSKA (reference sequence). The CDR3 extends over 16 amino acids. The CDR3 DNA is TGCAGTGCTCGCCCCCATGGACTTACAAGCTCCTACGAGCAGTACTTC. It specifies CSARPHGLTSSYEQYF.

The chain couples TRBV6-5 to TRBJ1-2; a weak D match, TRBD1 (6 bases). There are 14 residues in the CDR3. V lost 2 bases to trimming and J lost 2 bases, with 9 bases between them. Per germline, CDR1 MNHEY and CDR2 SVGAGI. CDR3 sequence reads: CASSYLGHNYGYTF. DNA for the CDR3: TGTGCCAGCAGTTACCTGGGACACAACTATGGCTACACCTTC.

J is TRBJ1-1 and V is TRBV3-1; D not resolved. CDR1 is LGHDT and CDR2 is YNNKEL in the germline V gene (reference sequence). V lost 1 base and J 8 bases, leaving 11 bases between the germline ends. This CDR3 spans 13 amino acids. CDR3 protein: CASSQVRQAEAFF. DNA for the CDR3: TGTGCCAGCAGCCAAGTCAGGCAGGCGGAAGCTTTCTTT.

The V call is TRBV2, the J call TRBJ2-1, with 9 bases lining up with TRBD1. With V trimmed by 4 bases and J by 7 bases, 8 bases remained unmatched. The CDR3 is 15 residues long. CDR1 is SNHLY and CDR2 is FYNNEI in the germline V gene. As DNA, the CDR3 is TGTGCCAGCAGTGTTACAGGGGGCTTTGGGAATGAGCAGTTCTTC. Translating gives CASSVTGGFGNEQFF.

This chain joins TRBV11-3 and TRBJ2-3; no definite D call. Trimming removed 2 bases from V and 2 bases from J, with 2 bases in between. The CDR3 extends over 12 amino acids. Germline CDR1 is SGHNT and CDR2 is YENEEA. The CDR3 bases are TGTGCCAGCAGCTTACACACAGATACGCAGTATTTT. Translating gives CASSLHTDTQYF.

The chain links TRBV9 to TRBJ1-2, with a weak D call TRBD1 (5 bases). From germline, CDR1 is SGDLS and CDR2 YYNGEE. The CDR3 loop spans 14 amino acids. With 4 bases removed from V and 5 bases from J, the gap between germline ends came to 15 bases. CDR3 coding DNA: TGTGCCAGCAGCCTCCCGGGGCTTGATTATGGCTACACCTTC. It yields the protein CASSLPGLDYGYTF. The full variable domain, in which reference TRBV9 and TRBJ1-2 provide the parts outside the CDR3, is DSGVTQTPKHLITATGQRVTLRCSPRSGDLSVYWYQQSLDQGLQFLIQYYNGEERAKGNILERFSAQQFPDLHSELNLSSLELGDSALYFCASSLPGLDYGYTFGSGTRLTVV.

This clonotype has only a few counts. This sequence joins TRBV4-1 and TRBJ2-7, with 7 bases that match TRBD1. The junction had 12 bases not matched to a gene; V was cut back by 4 bases and J by 6 bases. The CDR3 sequence is 15 residues long. Germline V gives CDR1 MGHRA, CDR2 YSYEKL. CDR3 DNA sequence: TGCGCCAGCAGCCGAACACAGGGGACCATCTCCGAGCAGTACTTC. Residues: CASSRTQGTISEQYF.

This sequence joins TRBV19 and TRBJ1-5; TRBD1 matches at 9 bases. Germline V gives CDR1 LNHDA, CDR2 SQIVND (reference sequence). CDR3 length equals 18 residues. J gave up 3 bases and V 1 base, and 10 bases lay outside the gene matches. The CDR3 loop is CASSIAPGTGKDNQPQHF. The DNA for the CDR3 is TGTGCCAGTAGTATAGCCCCTGGGACAGGGAAAGACAATCAGCCCCAGCATTTT.

The chain recombines TRBV13 with TRBJ1-4; possible D gene TRBD1, 6 bases. Trimming removed 2 bases from V and 11 bases from J, with 15 bases in between. Germline V gene data show CDR1 as PRHDT and CDR2 as FYEKMQ (reference sequence). CDR3 size: 14 residues. The CDR3 sequence is CASSLKAGVEKLFF. CDR3 DNA: TGTGCCAGCAGCTTAAAGGCAGGGGTAGAGAAACTGTTTTTT.

The chain couples TRBV5-1 to TRBJ2-4; no clear D. The CDR3 covers 13 residues. V was trimmed by 6 bases and J by 0 bases, leaving 7 bases between them. Per the germline V gene, CDR1 is SGHRS and CDR2 is YFSETQ. The CDR3: CASKTLAKNIQYF. In DNA form, the CDR3 reads TGCGCCAGCAAAACTCTAGCCAAAAACATTCAGTACTTC.

The chain recombines TRBV15 with TRBJ1-2, with D maybe TRBD1 (6 bases). The CDR3 is 17 residues long. Trimming stripped 0 bases from V and 6 bases from J, with 20 bases between. Looked up from germline, CDR1 is LNHNV and CDR2 is YYDKDF (reference sequence). The CDR3 DNA sequence: TGTGCCACCAGCAGAGATAATTTAGGGGCAGGGGACGATGGCTACACCTTC. The encoded protein is CATSRDNLGAGDDGYTF.

CDR3 bases: TGCAGTGCTTCGTTATCAACTAGCGGGGGCCATGCGGATACGCAGTATTTT. This encodes CSASLSTSGGHADTQYF. The genes are TRBV20-1 and TRBJ2-3; 11 positions agree with TRBD2. After removal of 5 bases from V and 6 bases from J, the junction contained 16 bases not matched to a gene. The length of the CDR3 is 17 residues. Germline CDR1 DFQATT, CDR2 SNEGSKA (reference sequence).

The genes are TRBV5-1 and TRBJ1-1; a weak D match, TRBD1 (6 bases). Trimming shortened V by 0 bases and J by 7 bases, and 19 bases separated the two germline ends. The CDR3 runs to 16 residues. The germline gives CDR1 SGHRS, CDR2 YFSETQ. In DNA, the CDR3 is TGCGCCAGCAGCTTGGCCGTTCCCCAGGGGTCCCATGAAGCTTTCTTT. Protein: CASSLAVPQGSHEAFF.

The chain couples TRBV29-1 to TRBJ2-5, with D hard to call. Between the trimmed V and J ends, which lost 3 bases and 1 base, there was a span of 6 bases. The V gene's germline CDR1 is SQVTM and CDR2 ANQGSEA. The CDR3 is 12 residues long. The CDR3 DNA is TGCAGCGTTGATCTGGGCCAAGAGACCCAGTACTTC. Translation: CSVDLGQETQYF. The full variable domain, in which reference TRBV29-1 and TRBJ2-5 provide the parts outside the CDR3, is SAVISQKPSRDICQRGTSLTIQCQVDSQVTMMFWYRQQPGQSLTLIATANQGSEATYESGFVIDKFPISRPNLTFSTLTVSNMSPEDSSIYLCSVDLGQETQYFGPGTRLLVL.

The chain carries TRBV5-4 and TRBJ1-5; D is ambiguous. The CDR3 has 15 amino acids. Germline loops: CDR1 SGHNT, CDR2 YYREEE (reference sequence). V gave up 4 bases and J gave up 5 bases, with 16 bases separating them. The CDR3 protein is CASSLGGIGHQPQHF. DNA for the CDR3: TGTGCCAGCAGCCTGGGCGGCATAGGGCATCAGCCCCAGCATTTT. Full variable domain (outside the CDR3, taken from reference TRBV5-4 and TRBJ1-5): ETGVTQSPTHLIKTRGQQVTLRCSSQSGHNTVSWYQQALGQGPQFIFQYYREEENGRGNFPPRFSGLQFPNYSSELNVNALELDDSALYLCASSLGGIGHQPQHFGDGTRLSIL.

The V and J genes are TRBV5-1 and TRBJ1-1; D is unclear. V shed 1 base and J shed 1 base, with 14 bases lying between them. The CDR3 covers 16 residues. Germline-derived CDR1 and CDR2 are SGHRS and YFSETQ. The CDR3 loop is CASSLSQAEGNTEAFF. As DNA, the CDR3 is TGCGCCAGCAGCTTGTCTCAAGCGGAGGGGAACACTGAAGCTTTCTTT. Filled out from reference TRBV5-1 and TRBJ1-1, the complete variable domain reads KAGVTQTPRYLIKTRGQQVTLSCSPISGHRSVSWYQQTPGQGLQFLFEYFSETQRNKGNFPGRFSGRQFSNSRSEMNVSTLELGDSALYLCASSLSQAEGNTEAFFGQGTRLTVV.

The chain recombines TRBV18 with TRBJ2-7, with 8 bases aligning to TRBD1. Trimming took 3 bases from V and 7 from J; bases not matched to a gene: 17. The germline V gene encodes CDR1 KGHSH and CDR2 LQKENI. There are 17 residues in the CDR3. Here the CDR3 reads CASSPLKSGTGPSEQYF. The DNA for the CDR3 is TGTGCCAGCTCACCGCTCAAGAGTGGGACAGGACCCTCAGAGCAGTACTTC.

V is TRBV5-6 and J is TRBJ1-1; D remains unclear. The germline V gene encodes CDR1 SGHDT and CDR2 YYEEEE. CDR3 length equals 15 residues. V was cut by 4 bases and J by 11 bases, with 24 bases left in between. CDR3 sequence (DNA): TGTGCCAGCAGCCGACCCGACATGTTATACTCAAGGGCTTTCTTT. Translated, it gives CASSRPDMLYSRAFF.

The V call is TRBV27, the J call TRBJ1-4; tentatively, D is TRBD1 (6 bases). This CDR3 is built from 14 residues. Trimming left V 3 bases short and J 6 bases short, with 11 bases between. The germline V gene encodes CDR1 MNHEY and CDR2 SMNVEV (reference sequence). The CDR3 DNA follows: TGTGCCAGCAGTTTTGCAGGGGCGGATGAAAAACTGTTTTTT. This gives the protein CASSFAGADEKLFF. Together with reference TRBV27 and TRBJ1-4, the CDR3 gives the full variable domain: EAQVTQNPRYLITVTGKKLTVTCSQNMNHEYMSWYRQDPGLGLRQIYYSMNVEVTDKGDVPEGYKVSRKEKRNFPLILESPSPNQTSLYFCASSFAGADEKLFFGSGTQLSVL.

This chain links TRBV20-1 with TRBJ1-2; D is possibly TRBD1 (6 bases). Germline V gene lookup returns CDR1 DFQATT and CDR2 SNEGSKA (reference sequence). This CDR3 is built from 13 residues. The V end was cut by 4 bases, the J end by 5 bases, with 14 bases between. The CDR3 protein is CSAIGGRGYGYTF. CDR3 DNA sequence: TGCAGTGCTATAGGGGGGCGCGGTTATGGCTACACCTTC.